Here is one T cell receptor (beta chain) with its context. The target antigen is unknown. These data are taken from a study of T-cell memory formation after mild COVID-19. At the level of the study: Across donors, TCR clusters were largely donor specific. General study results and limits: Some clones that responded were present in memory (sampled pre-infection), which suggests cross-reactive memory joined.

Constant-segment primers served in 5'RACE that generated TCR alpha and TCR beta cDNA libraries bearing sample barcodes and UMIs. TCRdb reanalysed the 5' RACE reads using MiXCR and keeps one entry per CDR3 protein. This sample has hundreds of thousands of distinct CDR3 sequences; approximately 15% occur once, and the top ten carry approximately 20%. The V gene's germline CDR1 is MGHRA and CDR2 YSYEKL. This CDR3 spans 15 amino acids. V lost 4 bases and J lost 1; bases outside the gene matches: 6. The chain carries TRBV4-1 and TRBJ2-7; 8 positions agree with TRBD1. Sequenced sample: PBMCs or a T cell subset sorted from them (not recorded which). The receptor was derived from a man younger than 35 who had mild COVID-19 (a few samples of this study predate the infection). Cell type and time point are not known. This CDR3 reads CASSRQGASSYEQYF. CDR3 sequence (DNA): TGCGCCAGCAGCCGTCAGGGGGCTAGTTCCTACGAGCAGTACTTC.